Below, one T cell receptor beta chain is given with its context. What it binds is not known. CDR1 and CDR2 (germline): LNHDA, SQIVND (reference sequence). The CDR3 consists of 16 residues. Trimming took off 0 bases at V and 0 bases at J, with 12 bases between the two ends. This record comes from a study of cytomegalovirus exposure and HLA in healthy donors. Study-level background: The study's early data release held some 85 million unique TCRs from HLA-typed donors. Study findings and constraints: About 87% or about 30% of the time was how often most TCR beta V segments were productive, according to an earlier analysis.

PCR involved 60 Vbeta and 13 Jbeta primers. Here immunoSEQ multiplex PCR was the method, and the copy in TCRdb shows in-frame clones only, minus some. The sample has under 95,000 clones; over 75% are singletons. This TCR was recovered from a man younger than 40 in good health and CMV-seropositive. The rearrangement links TRBV19 to TRBJ2-7, with TRBD2 as a possible D gene (5 bases). The source material was PBMCs. CDR3 loop: CASSIDRRALSYEQYF. The CDR3 nucleotides are TGTGCCAGTAGTATAGATCGGCGGGCCCTCTCCTACGAGCAGTACTTC.